This TCR beta chain was identified in a study of T-cell memory formation after mild COVID-19. General study results and limits: The authors left the SARS-CoV-2 specificity of second-wave clones peaking on day 37 unconfirmed. Pre-infection memory held some responding clones, suggesting pre-existing cross-reactive T cells responded.

This clonotype has just a few counts. Its target is unknown. The CDR3 extends over 15 amino acids. Per the germline V gene, CDR1 is MGHRA and CDR2 is YSYEKL. V was clipped by 4 bases and J by 4 bases, with 14 bases between them. 5'RACE primed from the constant segment yielded TCR alpha and TCR beta cDNA libraries bearing sample barcodes and UMIs. Using its own MiXCR run on the 5' RACE reads, TCRdb lists one record per CDR3 protein. The sample lists roughly 300,000 distinct CDR3 sequences, 8% to 9% occurring once. Input material: PBMCs or a T cell subset sorted from them (not recorded which). The chain uses TRBV4-1 and TRBJ1-5, with D maybe TRBD1 (6 bases). This clonotype was sampled from a man aged 18 to 29 who had mild COVID-19 (a few samples of this study predate the infection). Cell type and time point are not known. The DNA for the CDR3 is TGCGCCAGCAGCCTGCCGGACAGCGCTAATCAGCCCCAGCATTTT. This translates into CASSLPDSANQPQHF.